This T cell receptor beta chain was identified during a study of monozygotic twins with inflammatory bowel disease. Findings and limits, study-wide: Discordant twins had repertoire similarity that did not differ from that of concordant twins, possibly from limited power. Lower TCRbeta diversity (inverse Simpson) was seen in IBD patients than in healthy co-twins. Among IBD patients, fewer clonotypes were shared with others than among healthy twins, especially with disease activity.

cDNA was produced in eight separate reactions per sample. TCRdb reprocessed the 5' RACE reads; each CDR3 protein has one entry and no DNA is given. Its clone listing holds a few hundred thousand distinct CDR3 sequences. The germline V gene has CDR1 MNHEY and CDR2 SMNVEV (reference sequence). The CDR3 runs 16 residues. As for this clonotype: Its antigen is not known.

The chain combines TRBV27 with TRBJ1-2; TCRdb gives TRBD1 as the D gene, but with no DNA this cannot be confirmed. This receptor was taken from a human donor with ulcerative colitis or Crohn's disease, or a healthy co-twin of an affected twin (not recorded which). Source material: blood. The CDR3 region is CASSSGGTGAAYGYTF.